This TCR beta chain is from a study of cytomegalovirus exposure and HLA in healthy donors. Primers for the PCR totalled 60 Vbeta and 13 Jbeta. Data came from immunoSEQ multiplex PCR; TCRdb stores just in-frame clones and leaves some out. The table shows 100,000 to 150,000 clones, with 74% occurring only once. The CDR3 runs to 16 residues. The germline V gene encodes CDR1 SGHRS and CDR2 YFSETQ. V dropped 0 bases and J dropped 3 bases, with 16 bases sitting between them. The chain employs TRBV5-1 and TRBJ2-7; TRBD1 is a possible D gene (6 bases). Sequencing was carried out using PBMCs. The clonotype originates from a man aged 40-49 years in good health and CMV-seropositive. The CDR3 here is CASSLGTSGHIYEQYF. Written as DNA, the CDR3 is TGCGCCAGCAGCTTGGGGACGTCGGGACATATCTACGAGCAGTACTTC.